The 5 T cell receptor beta chains reported below all come from one sample, sequenced in a study of early T cells in non-severe SARS-CoV-2 infection. TCRdb independently ran MiXCR on the 5' RACE reads; one entry per CDR3 protein. The table records approximately 120,000 distinct CDR3 sequences, just under 15% of them present only once. Sequencing was carried out using whole blood. These receptors originate from an adult who was a healthcare worker with PCR-confirmed SARS-CoV-2 infection or an uninfected control (not recorded which).

The chain has TRBV5-1 and TRBJ1-1; D is ambiguous. CDR1 is SGHRS, CDR2 YFSETQ, per germline. CDR3 length equals 14 residues. V dropped 0 bases and J dropped 1 base, with 7 bases sitting between them. CDR3 in amino acids: CASSLDAANTEAFF. CDR3 bases: TGCGCCAGCAGCTTGGACGCGGCGAACACTGAAGCTTTCTTT.

CDR3 in amino acids: CSASPGSEAFF. CDR3 coding DNA: TGCAGTGCTAGTCCAGGGTCTGAAGCTTTCTTT. This rearrangement joins TRBV20-1 to TRBJ1-1; TRBD1 is a possible D gene (5 bases). This CDR3 has 11 amino acids. CDR1 and CDR2 from the germline V gene are DFQATT and SNEGSKA (reference sequence). The V end lost 3 bases, the J end lost 6 bases, and 8 bases lay between the germline ends.

This clonotype was picked up many times. This sequence joins TRBV15 and TRBJ1-4, with 9 bases matching TRBD1. V lost 9 bases and J lost 7; bases outside the gene matches: 9. The CDR3 totals 14 residues. The germline V gene has CDR1 LNHNV and CDR2 YYDKDF (reference sequence). DNA for the CDR3: TGTGCCACAGCCCCACGGACAGGGGCTGAAAAACTGTTTTTT. Protein sequence: CATAPRTGAEKLFF.

This rearrangement joins TRBV3-1 to TRBJ1-5; weak D call: TRBD1 (5 bases). The CDR3 length is 14 residues. Trimming took off 2 bases at V and 4 bases at J, with 9 bases between the two ends. CDR1 and CDR2 from the germline V gene are LGHDT and YNNKEL (reference sequence). CDR3 sequence (DNA): TGTGCCAGCAGCCAACAGAGGACAAATCAGCCCCAGCATTTT. As protein: CASSQQRTNQPQHF.

The rearrangement links TRBV4-1 to TRBJ1-2; D unclear. CDR3 length equals 15 residues. Germline V gene data show CDR1 as MGHRA and CDR2 as YSYEKL. V was cut by 1 base and J by 4 bases, with 13 bases left in between. The CDR3 is CASSQAGRNGYGYTF. The CDR3 nucleotides read TGCGCCAGCAGCCAAGCAGGCAGGAATGGCTATGGCTACACCTTC.